This T cell receptor (beta chain) was identified during a study of blood T cells in healthy people across ages. As for this clonotype: What it recognizes is unknown.

Findings and caveats of the study: Older individuals had lower TCR beta diversity per million T cells (the decline was roughly linear). PBMCs were not sorted, which prevented a conclusive comparison of naive versus antigen-experienced cells.

This CDR3 has 14 residues. Trimming left V 10 bases short and J 4 bases short, with 17 bases between. In germline, CDR1 is MNHNS, CDR2 SASEGT. Together with a sample-barcoded 5' primer, a J-beta primer mix was included in a second PCR lasting about 7 to 12 cycles. A minimum of 2.5 million CDR3-containing paired-end reads was obtained for each sample. TCRdb re-derived calls from the 5' RACE reads in MiXCR, one entry per CDR3 protein. The table records about 1,400,000 distinct CDR3 sequences, approximately 40% of them present only once. The receptor was isolated from a woman aged 18-29 years in good health. This chain links TRBV6-1 with TRBJ2-1; D is possibly TRBD1 (6 bases). Material: blood. CDR3 nucleotide sequence: TGTGCCATCTCCGGGACAAGCAGATACAATGAGCAGTTCTTC. Translation: CAISGTSRYNEQFF.